This is a list of T cell receptor beta chains from one sample in a study of control samples from healthy donors and cancer patients. Assay: immunoSEQ multiplex PCR; the TCRdb copy retains only in-frame clones and omits some. The sample gives fewer than 70,000 clones, 84% of which show up once; approximately 2.8% is in the top ten. The sample comprised PBMCs. The receptors were gathered from a woman between 45 and 60 years old with lung cancer. Both conserved end residues are trimmed from each CDR3. Each record gives: J gene, clone size, V gene, CDR3 length, D gene, CDR3 protein. D genes are given only for firm matches. The size field is filled for only some rows; it gives once, few, many or a size class.

>TRBJ2-2|.|TRBV11-2|14|.
ASSPGTFANTGELF
>TRBJ2-1|.|TRBV6-5|13|.
ASVSNRAFYNEQF
>TRBJ1-1|.|TRBV11-2|12|TRBD1
ASSFRGLNTEAF
>TRBJ1-3|.|TRBV7-9|13|TRBD1
ASSPNRGTGNTIY
>TRBJ1-2|.|TRBV6-2/TRBV6-3|11|.
ASSLGANYGYT
>TRBJ2-5|.|TRBV7-9|11|.
ASSLVLQETQY
>TRBJ2-1|once|TRBV6-2/TRBV6-3|17|TRBD2
ASSRSGTSGVGISNEQF
>TRBJ1-2|.|TRBV7-2|11|.
ASSLELNYGYT
>TRBJ1-1|.|TRBV2|11|.
ASEVRRNTEAF
>TRBJ1-2|.|TRBV27|10|.
ASSPRGEGYT
>TRBJ1-2|.|TRBV19|12|TRBD1
ASSLRTGSYGYT
>TRBJ1-1|.|TRBV5-5|11|.
ASRHNPDLLAF
>TRBJ1-2|.|TRBV28|10|.
ASSAVGSGYT